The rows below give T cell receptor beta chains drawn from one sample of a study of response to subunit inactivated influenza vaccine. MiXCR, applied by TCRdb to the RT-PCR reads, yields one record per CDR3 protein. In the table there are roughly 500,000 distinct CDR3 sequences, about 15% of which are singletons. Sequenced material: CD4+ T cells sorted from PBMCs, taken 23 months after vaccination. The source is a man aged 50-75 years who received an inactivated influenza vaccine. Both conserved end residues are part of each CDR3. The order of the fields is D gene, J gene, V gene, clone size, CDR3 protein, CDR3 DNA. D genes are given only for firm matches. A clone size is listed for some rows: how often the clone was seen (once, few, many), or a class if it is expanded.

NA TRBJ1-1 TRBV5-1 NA CASSLVAGIGEAFF TGCGCCAGCAGCTTGGTGGCAGGAATAGGTGAAGCTTTCTTT
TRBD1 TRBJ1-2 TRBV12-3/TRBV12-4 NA CASRRQGRDYGYTF TGTGCCAGCAGACGACAGGGAAGAGACTATGGCTACACCTTC
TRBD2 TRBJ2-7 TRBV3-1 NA CASSQALRGDYEQYF TGTGCCAGCAGCCAAGCGTTGCGGGGGGACTACGAGCAGTACTTC
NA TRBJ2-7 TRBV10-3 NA CAISGGTYEQYF TGTGCCATCAGTGGTGGGACCTACGAGCAGTACTTC
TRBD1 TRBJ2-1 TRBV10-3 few CAISDPGQVLNEQFF TGTGCCATCAGTGATCCCGGACAGGTCCTAAATGAGCAGTTCTTC
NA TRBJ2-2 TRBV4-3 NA CASSQPSKGELFF TGCGCCAGCAGCCAACCATCCAAAGGGGAGCTGTTTTTT
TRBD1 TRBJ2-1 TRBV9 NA CASSVEPTRGSEQFF TGTGCCAGCAGCGTAGAACCAACCAGGGGGAGTGAGCAGTTCTTC
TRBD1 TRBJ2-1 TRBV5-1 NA CASSLFDRGARYSYNEQFF TGCGCCAGCAGCTTGTTTGACAGGGGCGCCCGTTACTCCTACAATGAGCAGTTCTTC
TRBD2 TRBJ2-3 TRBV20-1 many CSVTSGDTQYF TGCAGTGTGACTAGCGGGGATACGCAGTATTTT
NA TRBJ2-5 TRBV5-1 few CASRGAKETQYF TGCGCCAGCAGAGGTGCAAAAGAGACCCAGTACTTC
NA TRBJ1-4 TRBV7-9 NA CASSYRLNEKLFF TGTGCCAGCAGCTATAGACTGAATGAAAAACTGTTTTTT
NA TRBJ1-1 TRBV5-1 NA CASSLGGEANTEAFF TGCGCCAGCAGCTTGGGTGGGGAGGCGAACACTGAAGCTTTCTTT
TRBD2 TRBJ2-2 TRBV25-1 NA CASTQTTSGRAGATGELFF TGTGCCAGCACCCAAACGACTAGCGGGAGGGCCGGGGCGACCGGGGAGCTGTTTTTT
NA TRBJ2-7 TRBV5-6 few CASSSIDSYEQYF TGTGCCAGCAGCTCCATAGACAGCTACGAGCAGTACTTC
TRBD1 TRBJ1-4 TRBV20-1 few CSAIRLQGNEKLFF TGCAGTGCTATTCGTTTACAGGGGAATGAAAAACTGTTTTTT
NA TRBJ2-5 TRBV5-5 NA CASSPLVSRGRQETQYF TGTGCCAGCAGCCCCTTGGTATCTCGGGGGAGGCAAGAGACCCAGTACTTC
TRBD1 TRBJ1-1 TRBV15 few CATSADRVGNTEAFF TGTGCCACCAGCGCCGACAGGGTTGGGAACACTGAAGCTTTCTTT
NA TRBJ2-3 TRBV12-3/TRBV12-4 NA CASSKVGGLSTDTQYF TGTGCCAGCAGTAAAGTAGGGGGGTTGAGCACAGATACGCAGTATTTT
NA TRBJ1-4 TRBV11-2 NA CACSAQPGLSEKLFF TGTGCCTGCAGCGCACAACCAGGGCTCAGTGAAAAACTGTTTTTT
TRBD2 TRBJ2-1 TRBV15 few CATSRTSGAYNEQFF TGTGCCACCAGCAGGACTAGCGGAGCCTACAATGAGCAGTTCTTC
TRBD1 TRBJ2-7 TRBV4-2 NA CASSQVGQGIGPYEQYF TGTGCCAGCAGCCAAGTGGGACAGGGGATCGGGCCCTACGAGCAGTACTTC
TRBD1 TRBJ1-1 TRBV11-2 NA CASSFGQGTSEAFF TGTGCCAGCAGCTTCGGACAGGGAACATCTGAAGCTTTCTTT
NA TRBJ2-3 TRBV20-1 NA CSAPRRSDTQYF TGCAGTGCTCCCCGGAGGTCAGATACGCAGTATTTT
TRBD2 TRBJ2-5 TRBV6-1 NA CASSHGTSGPQETQYF TGTGCCAGCAGCCATGGGACTAGCGGGCCCCAAGAGACCCAGTACTTC
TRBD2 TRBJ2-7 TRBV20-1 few CSARATAGGVEQYF TGCAGTGCTAGAGCCACCGCGGGAGGGGTCGAGCAGTACTTC
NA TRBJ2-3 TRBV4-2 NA CASSQGGPNTDTQYF TGTGCCAGCAGCCAAGGAGGCCCCAACACAGATACGCAGTATTTT
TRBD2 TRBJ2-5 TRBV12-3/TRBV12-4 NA CASSGLALETQYF TGTGCCAGCAGCGGACTAGCTCTCGAGACCCAGTACTTC
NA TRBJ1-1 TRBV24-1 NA CATSEGGNTEAFF TGTGCCACCAGTGAGGGCGGTAACACTGAAGCTTTCTTT
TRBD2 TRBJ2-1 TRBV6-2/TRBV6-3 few CASSYLPGRVLNEQFF TGTGCCAGCAGTTACCTGCCCGGGAGGGTATTGAATGAGCAGTTCTTC
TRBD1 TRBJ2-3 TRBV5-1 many CASSTRQGPLSTDTQYF TGCGCCAGCAGCACCCGACAGGGGCCCCTTTCCACAGATACGCAGTATTTT
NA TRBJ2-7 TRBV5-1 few CASSLDKVRGHEQYF TGCGCCAGCAGCTTGGACAAGGTCAGGGGCCACGAGCAGTACTTC